Included here is one T cell receptor beta chain sequence, with context. Its cognate antigen is unknown. The junction does not match germline at one end; this may be a read error. This sample was taken from a study of blood T cells in healthy people across ages. Whole-study results and caveats: While age rose, TCR beta diversity per million T cells dropped in a roughly linear way. Aged donors had fewer naive CD4+ cells and lower diversity than long-lived donors.

For the second PCR, which ran for about 6 to 11 cycles, a sample-barcoded 5' primer and a J-beta primer mix were used. Every cDNA molecule carried a tag from a template-switch adaptor bearing 12 random nucleotides. TCRdb reprocessed the 5' RACE reads with MiXCR, giving one entry per CDR3 protein. The profile covers 1.5 million to 2 million distinct CDR3 sequences, with about two fifths appearing a single time and 23% taken by the ten largest. This CDR3 spans 14 amino acids. CDR1 LGHNA and CDR2 YSLEER come from the germline V gene. The chain employs TRBV4-3 and TRBJ2-5; tentative D call: TRBD2 (5 bases). The sample comprised blood. This clonotype originated in a human donor in good health. The CDR3 sequence: CASSLGLGQGTQYF. The CDR3 nucleotides read TGCGCCAGCAGCCTTGGACTGGGCCAAGGGACCCAGTACTTC.